This TCR beta chain is from a study of read filtering for tumor transcriptome and immune sequencing. For the study at large: TCR-mapped reads were about 4.05 to 11 million with IR-seq versus roughly 75 to 1,400 with RNA-seq. The study's findings and limits: Approximately 82% of IR-seq clonotypes had a single read, yet these held about 3.4% of reads. Without single-read clonotypes, shared clonotype proportions correlated more between IR-seq and RNA-seq.

With regard to this clonotype: What it binds is not known.

From 350 to 500 ng of RNA, a library with molecular barcoded alpha/delta and beta/gamma adaptors was made. In TCRdb, the reads were re-called with MiXCR into one record per CDR3 protein. The table lists tens of thousands of distinct CDR3 sequences, 20% to 25% of them singletons, with approximately 18% in the top ten. Sequencing input: a population of CD138-negative cells sorted from bone marrow. The source is a donor at least 40 years old with multiple myeloma.

The CDR3 nucleotides are TGTGCCAGCAGCCTTCCTTGGCGGGGGGACGGGGAGCTGTTTTTT. Amino acids: CASSLPWRGDGELFF. The chain recombines TRBV11-2 with TRBJ2-2; 8 nucleotides agree with TRBD2. This CDR3 has 15 amino acids. Germline CDR1 SGHAT, CDR2 FQNNGV. V lost 5 bases to trimming and J lost 7 bases; unmatched junction nucleotides: 9.